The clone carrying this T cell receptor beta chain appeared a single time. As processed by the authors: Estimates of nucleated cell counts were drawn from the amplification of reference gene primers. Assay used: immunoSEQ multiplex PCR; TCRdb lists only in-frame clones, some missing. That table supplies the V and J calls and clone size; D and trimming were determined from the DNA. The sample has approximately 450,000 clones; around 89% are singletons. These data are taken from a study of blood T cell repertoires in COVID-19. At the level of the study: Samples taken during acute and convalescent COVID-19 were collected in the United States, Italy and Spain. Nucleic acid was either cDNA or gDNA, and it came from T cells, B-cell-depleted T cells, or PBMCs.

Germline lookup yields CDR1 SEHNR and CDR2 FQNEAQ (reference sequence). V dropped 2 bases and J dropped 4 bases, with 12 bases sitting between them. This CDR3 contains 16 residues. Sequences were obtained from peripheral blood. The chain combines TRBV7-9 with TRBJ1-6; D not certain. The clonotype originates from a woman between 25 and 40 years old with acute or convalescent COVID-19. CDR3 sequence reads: CASSLNPTEYNSPLHF. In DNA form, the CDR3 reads TGTGCCAGCAGCTTAAATCCCACAGAATATAATTCACCCCTCCACTTT.